Here is one TCR beta chain with its context. What it binds is not known. These data come from a study of immune evolution from preneoplasia to lung adenocarcinoma. Study-wide results and limits: Normal lung had the highest top T cell clone frequencies. Clonality was highest in normal lung, lower in later-stage lesions apparently.

Histologic diagnosis was independently verified by two lung pathologists. Nucleic acids came from premalignant or tumor cells enriched by macro-dissection. Generated by immunoSEQ multiplex PCR, the TCRdb table keeps only in-frame clones and is missing some. Among 15,000 to 20,000 clones listed, approximately 86% were seen once. Sequencing was performed on FFPE invasive lung adenocarcinoma tissue. This receptor was taken from a person between 70 and 80 years old with invasive lung adenocarcinoma.

This CDR3 is CASNRDRGGAQYF. Here the CDR3 DNA reads TGTGCCAGCAACCGGGACAGAGGGGGAGCCCAGTACTTC. The rearrangement links TRBV7-8 to TRBJ2-5; 7 bases match TRBD1. The germline V gene has CDR1 SGHVS and CDR2 FQNEAQ. V gave up 7 bases and J gave up 9 bases; unmatched junction bases: 11. The CDR3 runs to 13 residues.